This TCR beta chain was obtained from a study of blood T cell repertoires in COVID-19. The CDR3 sequence is 14 residues long. V lost 3 bases to trimming and J lost 6 bases, with 14 bases between them. Germline V gives CDR1 DFQATT, CDR2 SNEGSKA (reference sequence). Sequencing used immunoSEQ multiplex PCR; TCRdb keeps in-frame clones, though not all of them. The sample has about 230,000 clones; approximately 88% are singletons. Cohorts were determined from participant-reported clinical history. The material sequenced was PBMCs or T cells enriched from blood (not recorded which). The chain recombines TRBV20-1 with TRBJ1-4; D is unclear. This receptor was taken from a woman aged 40-49 years with acute COVID-19. The CDR3 bases are TGCAGTGCTAGTAGCGGAGGGAGGGATGAAAAACTGTTTTTT. It translates to CSASSGGRDEKLFF.